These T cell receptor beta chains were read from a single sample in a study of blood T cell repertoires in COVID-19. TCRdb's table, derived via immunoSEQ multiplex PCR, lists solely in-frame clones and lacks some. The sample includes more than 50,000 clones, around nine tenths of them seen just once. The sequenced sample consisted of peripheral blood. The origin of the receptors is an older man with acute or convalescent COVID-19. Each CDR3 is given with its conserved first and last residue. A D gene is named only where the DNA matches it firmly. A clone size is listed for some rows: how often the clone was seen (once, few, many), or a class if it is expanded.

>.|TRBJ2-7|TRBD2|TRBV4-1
CASSKRGDSYEQYF
TGCGCCAGCAGCAAGCGGGGGGACTCCTACGAGCAGTACTTC
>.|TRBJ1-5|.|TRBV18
CASSRSNAADNQPQHF
TGTGCCAGCTCCCGGTCGAACGCGGCGGACAATCAGCCCCAGCATTTT
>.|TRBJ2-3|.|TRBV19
CASSSFRGGGKSTDTQYF
TGTGCCAGTAGTAGTTTTAGAGGTGGGGGGAAAAGCACAGATACGCAGTATTTT
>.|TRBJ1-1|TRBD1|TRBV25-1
CASSDDRGGMNTEAFF
TGTGCCAGCAGTGACGACAGGGGGGGTATGAACACTGAAGCTTTCTTT
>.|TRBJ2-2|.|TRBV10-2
CASSVTGRGTGELFF
TGCGCCAGCAGTGTAACAGGGCGAGGCACCGGGGAGCTGTTTTTT
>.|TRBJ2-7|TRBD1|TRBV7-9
CASSLERGRDEQYF
TGTGCCAGCAGCTTAGAGAGGGGGCGGGACGAGCAGTACTTC
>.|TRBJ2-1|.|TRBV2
CASSDWTIPLF
TGTGCCAGCTCAGACTGGACTATTCCCCTCTTC
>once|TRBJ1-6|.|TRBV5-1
CASSPGDRGPLHF
TGCGCCAGCAGCCCGGGGGACCGGGGTCCCCTCCACTTT
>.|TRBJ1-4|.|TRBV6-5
CASSPDPGGEKLFF
TGTGCCAGCAGCCCCGATCCGGGAGGTGAAAAACTGTTTTTT
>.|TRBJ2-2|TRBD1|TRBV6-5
CASSNTGVSSGELFF
TGTGCCAGCAGTAACACAGGGGTTTCATCCGGGGAGCTGTTTTTT
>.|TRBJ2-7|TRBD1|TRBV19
CASSSYVGDRGYEQYF
TGTGCCAGTAGTTCGTACGTCGGGGACAGGGGTTACGAGCAGTACTTC
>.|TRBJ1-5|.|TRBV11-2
CASASAGGGQPQHF
TGTGCCAGCGCGAGCGCGGGGGGAGGTCAGCCCCAGCATTTT
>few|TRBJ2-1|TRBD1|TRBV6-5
CASSTGGSYNEQFF
TGTGCCAGCAGCACAGGGGGCTCCTACAATGAGCAGTTCTTC
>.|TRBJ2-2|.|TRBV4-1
CASSQDQGHQPTGELFF
TGCGCCAGCAGCCAAGATCAGGGACACCAGCCCACCGGGGAGCTGTTTTTT
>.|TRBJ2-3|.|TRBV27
CASRTSGGQRDTQYF
TGTGCCAGCAGGACGTCGGGGGGCCAGAGAGATACGCAGTATTTT
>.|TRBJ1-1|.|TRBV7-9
CASSLEGVGSTEAFF
TGTGCCAGCAGCTTAGAAGGGGTCGGGAGCACTGAAGCTTTCTTT
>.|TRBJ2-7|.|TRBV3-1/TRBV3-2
CASSRDTYEQYF
TGTGCCAGCAGCCGGGACACCTACGAGCAGTACTTC
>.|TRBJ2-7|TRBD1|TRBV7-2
CASSPRQGVGFYEQYF
TGTGCCAGCAGCCCAAGACAGGGGGTAGGTTTCTACGAGCAGTACTTC
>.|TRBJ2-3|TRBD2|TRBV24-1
CATSAALGGDSTDTQYF
TGTGCCACCAGTGCCGCCCTCGGGGGGGATAGCACAGATACGCAGTATTTT
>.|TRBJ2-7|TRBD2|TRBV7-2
CASSSRTSGSSYEQYF
TGTGCCAGCAGCTCCCGGACTAGCGGTAGCTCCTACGAGCAGTACTTC
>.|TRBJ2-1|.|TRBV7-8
CASSLALSYNEQFF
TGTGCCAGCAGCTTAGCGCTCAGCTACAATGAGCAGTTCTTC
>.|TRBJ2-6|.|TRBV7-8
CASSYWAWERSGANVLTF
TGTGCCAGCAGCTACTGGGCGTGGGAGAGATCTGGGGCCAACGTCCTGACTTTC
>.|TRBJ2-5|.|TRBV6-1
CASSELRGGTQYF
TGTGCCAGCAGTGAATTAAGGGGTGGGACCCAGTACTTC
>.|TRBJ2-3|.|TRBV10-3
CAISDRVPDTQYF
TGTGCCATCAGTGACAGGGTGCCAGATACGCAGTATTTT
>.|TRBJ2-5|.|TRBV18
CASSRSGQKETQYF
TGTGCCAGCTCAAGATCCGGACAAAAAGAGACCCAGTACTTC
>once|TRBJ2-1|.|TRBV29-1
CSGEASRHEQFF
TGCAGCGGGGAGGCCAGTCGCCATGAGCAGTTCTTC
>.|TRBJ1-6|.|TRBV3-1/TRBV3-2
CASSQGVSRNYNSPLHF
TGTGCCAGCAGCCAAGGGGTATCGAGGAACTATAATTCACCCCTCCACTTT
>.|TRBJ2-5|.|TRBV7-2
CASSPRRMETQYF
TGTGCCAGCAGCCCGCGTCGTATGGAGACCCAGTACTTC
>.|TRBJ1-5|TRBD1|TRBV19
CASRHRDRNQPQHF
TGTGCCAGTAGGCACCGGGACAGAAATCAGCCCCAGCATTTT
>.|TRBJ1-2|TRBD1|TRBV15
CATSRAGTGLGYTF
TGTGCCACCAGCAGAGCCGGGACAGGGCTTGGCTACACCTTC
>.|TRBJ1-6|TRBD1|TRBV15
CATSRTPGQNSPLHF
TGTGCCACCAGCAGGACACCGGGACAGAATTCACCCCTCCACTTT
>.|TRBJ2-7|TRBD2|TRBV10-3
CAISESTSGYEQYF
TGTGCCATCAGTGAGTCGACTAGCGGCTACGAGCAGTACTTC
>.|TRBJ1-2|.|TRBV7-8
CASSPQASRYGYTF
TGTGCCAGCAGCCCCCAGGCCAGTCGATATGGCTACACCTTC
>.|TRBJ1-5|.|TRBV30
CAWSAGNQPQHF
TGTGCCTGGAGTGCGGGCAATCAGCCCCAGCATTTT
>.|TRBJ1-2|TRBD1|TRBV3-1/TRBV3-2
CASSHEGAARGYTF
TGTGCCAGCAGCCACGAGGGGGCCGCCCGGGGCTACACCTTC
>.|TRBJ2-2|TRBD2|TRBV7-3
CASSTGTSGRSPGELFF
TGTGCCAGCAGCACCGGGACTAGCGGGAGGAGTCCCGGGGAGCTGTTTTTT
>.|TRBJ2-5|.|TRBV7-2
CASSLVEGRLGAQYF
TGTGCCAGCAGCTTAGTGGAGGGGAGACTTGGAGCCCAGTACTTC
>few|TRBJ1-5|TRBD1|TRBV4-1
CASSQEDRFNQPQHF
TGCGCCAGCAGCCAAGAGGACAGGTTCAATCAGCCCCAGCATTTT
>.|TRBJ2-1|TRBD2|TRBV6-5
CASSVSGGGYNEQFF
TGTGCCAGCAGCGTTAGCGGGGGTGGTTACAATGAGCAGTTCTTC
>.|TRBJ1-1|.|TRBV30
CAWNKQGAGTEAFF
TGTGCCTGGAATAAACAGGGAGCAGGAACTGAAGCTTTCTTT
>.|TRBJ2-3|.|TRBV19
CASSMGGARTDTQYF
TGTGCCAGTAGTATGGGCGGGGCCCGCACAGATACGCAGTATTTT
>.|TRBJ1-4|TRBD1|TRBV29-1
CSAGQGGNEKLFF
TGCAGCGCCGGACAGGGGGGAAATGAAAAACTGTTTTTT
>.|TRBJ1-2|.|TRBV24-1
CATSDSEYRSYTF
TGTGCCACCAGTGATTCGGAGTATCGGAGCTACACCTTC
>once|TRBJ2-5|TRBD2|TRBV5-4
CASSRPTSGGAETQYF
TGTGCCAGCAGCCGCCCCACTAGCGGGGGGGCTGAGACCCAGTACTTC
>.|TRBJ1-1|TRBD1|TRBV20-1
CSASPGTGMNTEAFF
TGCAGTGCTAGTCCCGGGACAGGGATGAACACTGAAGCTTTCTTT
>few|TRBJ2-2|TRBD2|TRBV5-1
CASSSLSGGPTGELFF
TGCGCCAGCAGCTCCCTCAGCGGGGGACCCACCGGGGAGCTGTTTTTT
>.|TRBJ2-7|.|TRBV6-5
CASSLGSFSYEQYF
TGTGCCAGCAGCCTCGGGAGTTTCTCCTACGAGCAGTACTTC
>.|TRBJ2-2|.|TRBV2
CASSERRADYGELFF
TGTGCCAGCAGTGAAAGGCGCGCGGATTACGGGGAGCTGTTTTTT
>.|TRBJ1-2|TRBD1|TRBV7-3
CASSSSGTDNGYTF
TGTGCCAGCAGCTCCTCGGGGACAGATAATGGTTACACCTTC